This TCR beta chain derives from a study of shared clonotypes between healthy human individuals. Study-level results: Even with large depth, rarefaction showed that sorted-subset sequencing was incomplete.

As concerns this clone: Its target is not known.

Both subsets, CD45RA+ naive and CD45RA-negative memory, were split from the CD4+ cells. V was pared by 2 bases and J by 2 bases, with 15 bases between. Germline values: CDR1 LNHDA, CDR2 SQIVND (reference sequence). The CDR3 extends over 16 amino acids. The table came from immunoSEQ multiplex PCR; TCRdb's copy has only in-frame clones and leaves some out. The table records some 1,600,000 clones, 95% to 99% of them present only once. The V call is TRBV19, the J call TRBJ1-1; a weak D match, TRBD1 (6 bases). Material for sequencing was naive CD4+ T cells sorted from blood. Regarding subset: CD45RA+ positively selected. This TCR was sampled from a man aged 30 to 45 in good health. The CDR3, as DNA: TGTGCCAGTAGTATAAGGGGGGGCAGGGTTAACACTGAAGCTTTCTTT. Translation: CASSIRGGRVNTEAFF.